The rows below give T cell receptor beta chains drawn from one sample of a study of T-cell reconstitution after alpha-beta-depleted transplantation in children. TCRdb used MiXCR to reprocess the PCR reads, holding one entry per CDR3 protein. The sample lists under 300,000 distinct CDR3 sequences; around a tenth were seen once. The source material was peripheral blood, sampled 180 days after TCRalphabeta/CD19-depleted stem cell transplant. Receptor source: a male patient aged 2 to 10 who had a stem cell transplant for chronic granulomatous disease, so the T cells may come from the graft donor. Each CDR3 is given with its conserved first and last residue. A D gene is named only where the DNA matches it firmly. A row's size may be missing; if present it is once, few, many or a size class.

cdr3_nt cdr3_aa d_call clone_size j_call v_call
TGTGCCAGCAGCTCAGCGTTGGGACTAGCGAGATACAATGAGCAGTTCTTC CASSSALGLARYNEQFF TRBD2 . TRBJ2-1 TRBV7-3
TGTGCCAGCAGCTGGGGGGAGAGAAACACCGGGGAGCTGTTTTTT CASSWGERNTGELFF . many TRBJ2-2 TRBV6-1
TGCGCCAGCAGCTTGGGGATAGGCCCATCACCAGAGACCCAGTACTTC CASSLGIGPSPETQYF . many TRBJ2-5 TRBV5-1
TGTGCCAGCAGTCCTAGCGGGTCCTACAATGAGCAGTTCTTC CASSPSGSYNEQFF TRBD2 many TRBJ2-1 TRBV7-9
TGCGCCAGCAGCCGAAGGAGGGTGTTCACTTCCGAAGCTTTCTTT CASSRRRVFTSEAFF . many TRBJ1-1 TRBV4-3
TGCGCCAGCAGCCAAAGTCTACGAGGGTATGGCTACACCTTC CASSQSLRGYGYTF . many TRBJ1-2 TRBV4-3
TGTGCCAGTAGTATGGCGGGGGCCAGGACACCCCTCCACTTT CASSMAGARTPLHF . few TRBJ1-6 TRBV19
TGCAGTGCTAGATACGCAGGTGGCACTGAAGCTTTCTTT CSARYAGGTEAFF . many TRBJ1-1 TRBV20-1
TGTGCCATCAGCCCACAGAAATTCCAGCCCCAGCATTTT CAISPQKFQPQHF . many TRBJ1-5 TRBV10-3
TGTGCCAGCAGCCAACTCCCGGGACTCGAGGGGAGCACAGATACGCAGTATTTT CASSQLPGLEGSTDTQYF . many TRBJ2-3 TRBV14